The 13 T cell receptor beta chains below all came from one sample that was sequenced in a study of shared clonotypes between healthy human individuals. The assay was immunoSEQ multiplex PCR, and TCRdb's table has in-frame clones only and misses some. The data show about 1 million clones, about 84% seen once. The sequencing sample was made of memory CD4+ T cells from PBMCs. Regarding subset: CD45RA-negative fraction. These TCRs come from a man between 18 and 29 years old in good health. Some clones in this sample may be carry-over from other donors' samples.

The chain links TRBV5-5 to TRBJ1-1; maybe TRBD1 (5 bases). This CDR3 contains 11 residues. V lost 4 bases to trimming and J lost 7 bases, with 8 bases between them. Germline CDR1 is SGHKS and CDR2 is YYEKEE (reference sequence). Here the CDR3 DNA reads TGTGCCAGCAGCCGACAGAGTGAAGCTTTCTTT. This encodes CASSRQSEAFF.

This clone was recorded only once. V is TRBV5-6 and J is TRBJ1-1; 8 nucleotides match TRBD1. This CDR3 comprises 15 residues. V shed 5 bases and J 0 bases; nucleotides not matched to a gene: 6. The germline gives CDR1 SGHDT, CDR2 YYEEEE. The CDR3 DNA follows: TGTGCCAGCAGTTCAGGGGGCAGAGTGAACACTGAAGCTTTCTTT. It codes for CASSSGGRVNTEAFF.

The genes are TRBV6-1 and TRBJ2-5, with 11 bases lining up with TRBD2. The CDR3 has 17 amino acids. CDR1 is MNHNS and CDR2 is SASEGT in the germline V gene. Germline trimming cut 3 bases from V and 2 bases from J; bases unmatched to any gene: 8. The CDR3 spells CASSEGTTSGTQETQYF. Written as DNA, the CDR3 is TGTGCCAGCAGTGAGGGGACGACTAGCGGGACGCAAGAGACCCAGTACTTC.

This sequence joins TRBV7-2 and TRBJ2-7, with D perhaps given as TRBD1 or TRBD2 (5 bases each). This CDR3 has 15 residues. The germline V gene has CDR1 SGHTA and CDR2 FQGNSA. The germline V and J ends were trimmed by 6 bases and 5 bases, with 20 bases remaining between them. The CDR3 coding sequence is TGTGCCAGCAGTTATTCGCGAATGGGACGGCACGAGCAGTACTTC. Translated: CASSYSRMGRHEQYF.

Only a few counts were recorded for this clone. This chain links TRBV19 with TRBJ2-2, with D unclear. The CDR3 has 14 amino acids. CDR1 and CDR2 from the germline V gene are LNHDA and SQIVND (reference sequence). V lost 7 bases, J lost 1 base, and 10 bases lay in between. CDR3 sequence (DNA): TGTGCCAGTATCGGAGCGCGGAACACCGGGGAGCTGTTTTTT. Its protein is CASIGARNTGELFF.

CDR3 residues: CASTLPGRHYGYTF. The DNA for the CDR3 is TGTGCCAGCACCCTACCGGGGCGGCACTATGGCTACACCTTC. The V and J genes are TRBV28 and TRBJ1-2; tentative D call: TRBD1 (5 bases). Germline values: CDR1 MDHEN, CDR2 SYDVKM. The CDR3 length is 14 residues. V was cut by 7 bases and J by 3 bases, with 15 bases left in between.

V usage is TRBV5-1 and J usage is TRBJ1-1; D is perhaps TRBD1 (6 bases). Trimming took 3 bases from V and 5 from J, leaving 14 bases between them. Germline V gives CDR1 SGHRS, CDR2 YFSETQ. The CDR3 is 14 residues long. Here the CDR3 reads CASSSRGGRTEAFF. For the CDR3, the DNA is TGCGCCAGCAGCTCCCGCGGGGGGCGGACTGAAGCTTTCTTT. Full variable domain (outside the CDR3, taken from reference TRBV5-1 and TRBJ1-1): KAGVTQTPRYLIKTRGQQVTLSCSPISGHRSVSWYQQTPGQGLQFLFEYFSETQRNKGNFPGRFSGRQFSNSRSEMNVSTLELGDSALYLCASSSRGGRTEAFFGQGTRLTVV.

The CDR3 DNA sequence: TGCGCCAGCAGCTTGGCCAGGGGGACCAACTATGGCTACACCTTC. Translating it yields CASSLARGTNYGYTF. J is TRBJ1-2 and V is TRBV5-1, with TRBD1 identical over 7 bases. Trimming removed 0 bases from V and 2 bases from J; junction bases left unmatched: 4. Germline CDR1 is SGHRS and CDR2 is YFSETQ. The CDR3 has 15 amino acids.

The chain has TRBV2 and TRBJ2-7; 7 bases agree with TRBD1. This CDR3 is 14 amino acids long. Germline V gives CDR1 SNHLY, CDR2 FYNNEI. The trim removed 8 bases at V and 1 base at J, leaving 8 bases unmatched. CDR3 residues: CASVTDRESYEQYF. Here the CDR3 DNA reads TGTGCCAGCGTGACAGACAGGGAGTCCTACGAGCAGTACTTC.

This clone was counted a few times. The rearrangement joins TRBV7-2 to TRBJ2-2; 11 bases line up with TRBD2. The CDR3 consists of 15 residues. The V gene end was trimmed by 5 bases and the J gene end by 5 bases; junction bases not matched to a gene: 4. CDR1 SGHTA and CDR2 FQGNSA come from the germline V gene. The CDR3 DNA is TGTGCCAGCAGCCTGGCTAGCGGGAGGACCGGGGAGCTGTTTTTT. It encodes CASSLASGRTGELFF.

V and J are TRBV5-8 and TRBJ2-5, with D unclear. Between the trimmed V and J ends, which lost 3 bases and 5 bases, there was a span of 17 bases. In germline, CDR1 is SGHTS, CDR2 YDEGEE. The CDR3 spans 15 residues. For the CDR3, the DNA is TGTGCCAGCAGCTCAATGCCCGGATTCGGGGAGACCCAGTACTTC. Translated: CASSSMPGFGETQYF.

This clone was seen once. CDR3 region: CASSIASGVREQYF. The CDR3 DNA reads TGTGCCAGTAGTATAGCTAGCGGTGTCCGCGAGCAGTACTTC. The chain uses TRBV19 and TRBJ2-7, with TRBD2 identical over 7 bases. Germline assignment: CDR1 LNHDA and CDR2 SQIVND (reference sequence). The CDR3 length is 14 residues. V was pared by 1 base and J by 6 bases, with 6 bases of the junction left unmatched.

The gene calls are TRBV29-1 and TRBJ2-5, with D possibly being TRBD2 (6 bases). Trimming cost V 3 bases and J 4 bases, with 15 bases left between them. The CDR3 totals 14 residues. CDR1 and CDR2 (germline): SQVTM, ANQGSEA. CDR3 amino acids: CSVERSGGGETQYF. The CDR3 nucleotides read TGCAGCGTTGAGAGGTCCGGGGGTGGAGAGACCCAGTACTTC.